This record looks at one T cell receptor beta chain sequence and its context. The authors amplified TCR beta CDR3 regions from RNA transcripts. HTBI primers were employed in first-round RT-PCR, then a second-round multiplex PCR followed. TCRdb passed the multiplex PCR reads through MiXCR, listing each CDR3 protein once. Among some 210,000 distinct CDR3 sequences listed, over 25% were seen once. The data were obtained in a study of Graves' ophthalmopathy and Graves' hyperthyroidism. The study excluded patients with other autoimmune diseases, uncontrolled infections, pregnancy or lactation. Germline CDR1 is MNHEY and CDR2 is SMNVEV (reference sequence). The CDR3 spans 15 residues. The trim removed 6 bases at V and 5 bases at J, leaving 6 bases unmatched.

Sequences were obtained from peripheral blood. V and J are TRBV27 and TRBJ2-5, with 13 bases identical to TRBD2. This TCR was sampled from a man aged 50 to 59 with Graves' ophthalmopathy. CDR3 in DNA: TGTGCCAGCAGCCCAGGGACTAGCGGGAAGGAGACCCAGTACTTC. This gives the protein CASSPGTSGKETQYF.